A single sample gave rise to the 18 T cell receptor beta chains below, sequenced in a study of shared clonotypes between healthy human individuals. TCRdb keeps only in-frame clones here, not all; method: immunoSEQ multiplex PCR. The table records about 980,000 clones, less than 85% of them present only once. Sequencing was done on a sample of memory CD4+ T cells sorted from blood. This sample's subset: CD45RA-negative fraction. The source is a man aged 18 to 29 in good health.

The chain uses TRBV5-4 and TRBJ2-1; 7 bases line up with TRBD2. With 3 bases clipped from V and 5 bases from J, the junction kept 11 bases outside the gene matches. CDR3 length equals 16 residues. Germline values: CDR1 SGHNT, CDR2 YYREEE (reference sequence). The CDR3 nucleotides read TGTGCCAGCAGCTCTCCTAGGGCTAGCGGCCACAATGAGCAGTTCTTC. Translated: CASSSPRASGHNEQFF.

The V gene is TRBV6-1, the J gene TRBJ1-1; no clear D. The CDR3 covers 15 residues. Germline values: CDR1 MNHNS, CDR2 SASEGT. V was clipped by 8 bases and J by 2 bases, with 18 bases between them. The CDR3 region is CASSSLTVSNTEAFF. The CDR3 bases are TGTGCCAGCTCCAGCCTAACGGTGTCAAACACTGAAGCTTTCTTT.

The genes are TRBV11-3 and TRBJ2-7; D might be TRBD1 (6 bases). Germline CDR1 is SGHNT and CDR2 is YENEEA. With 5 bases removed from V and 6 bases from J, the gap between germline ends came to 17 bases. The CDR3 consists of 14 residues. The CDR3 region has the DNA TGTGCCAGCAGCGCCTCCCACAGGGTAGGCGAGCAGTACTTC. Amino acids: CASSASHRVGEQYF. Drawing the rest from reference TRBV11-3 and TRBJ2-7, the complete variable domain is EAGVVQSPRYKIIEKKQPVAFWCNPISGHNTLYWYLQNLGQGPELLIRYENEEAVDDSQLPKDRFSAERLKGVDSTLKIQPAELGDSAVYLCASSASHRVGEQYFGPGTRLTVT.

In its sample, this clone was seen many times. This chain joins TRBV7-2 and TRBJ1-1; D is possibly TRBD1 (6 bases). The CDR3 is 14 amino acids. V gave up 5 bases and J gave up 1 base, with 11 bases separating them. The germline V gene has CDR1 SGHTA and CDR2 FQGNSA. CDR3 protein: CASSTDRWNTEAFF. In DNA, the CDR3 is TGTGCCAGCAGCACAGACAGGTGGAACACTGAAGCTTTCTTT.

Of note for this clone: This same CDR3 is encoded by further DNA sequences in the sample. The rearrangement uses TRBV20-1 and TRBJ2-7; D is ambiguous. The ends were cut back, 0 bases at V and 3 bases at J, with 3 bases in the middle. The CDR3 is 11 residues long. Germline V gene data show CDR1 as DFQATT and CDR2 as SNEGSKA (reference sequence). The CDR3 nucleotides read TGCAGTGCTAGAGAGAGCTACGAGCAGTACTTC. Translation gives CSARESYEQYF.

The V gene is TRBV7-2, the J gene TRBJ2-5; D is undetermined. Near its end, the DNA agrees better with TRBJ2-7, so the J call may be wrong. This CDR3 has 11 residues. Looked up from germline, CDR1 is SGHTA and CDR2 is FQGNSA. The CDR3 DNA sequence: TGTGCCAGCAGCTTTTTACGCGAGCAGTACTTC. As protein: CASSFLREQYF.

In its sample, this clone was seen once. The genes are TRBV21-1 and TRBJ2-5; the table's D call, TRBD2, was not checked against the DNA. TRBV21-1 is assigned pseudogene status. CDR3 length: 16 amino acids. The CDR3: CASSYKPSGVKETQYF. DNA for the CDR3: TGTGCCAGCAGCTACAAACCTAGCGGAGTCAAAGAGACCCAGTACTTC.

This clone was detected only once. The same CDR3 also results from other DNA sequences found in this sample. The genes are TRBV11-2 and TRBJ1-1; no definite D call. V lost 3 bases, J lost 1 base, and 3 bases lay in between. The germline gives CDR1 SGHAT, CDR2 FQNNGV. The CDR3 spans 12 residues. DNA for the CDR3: TGTGCCAGCAGCTTGCGGAACACTGAAGCTTTCTTT. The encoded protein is CASSLRNTEAFF.

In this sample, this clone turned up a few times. The CDR3 protein is CASSRRTDTGELFF. In DNA, the CDR3 is TGTGCCAGCAGCCGTAGGACAGACACCGGGGAGCTGTTTTTT. The V gene is TRBV7-2, the J gene TRBJ2-2; a possible D gene is TRBD1 (6 bases). CDR3 size: 14 residues. The V end was cut by 5 bases, the J end by 3 bases, with 10 bases between. Germline V lookup: CDR1 SGHTA, CDR2 FQGNSA.

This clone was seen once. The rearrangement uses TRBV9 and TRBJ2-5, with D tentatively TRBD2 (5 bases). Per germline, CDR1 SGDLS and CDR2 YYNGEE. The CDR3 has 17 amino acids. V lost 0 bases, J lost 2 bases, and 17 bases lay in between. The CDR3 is CASSVGTKAGSQETQYF. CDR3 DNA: TGTGCCAGCAGCGTAGGGACGAAGGCGGGTTCGCAAGAGACCCAGTACTTC.

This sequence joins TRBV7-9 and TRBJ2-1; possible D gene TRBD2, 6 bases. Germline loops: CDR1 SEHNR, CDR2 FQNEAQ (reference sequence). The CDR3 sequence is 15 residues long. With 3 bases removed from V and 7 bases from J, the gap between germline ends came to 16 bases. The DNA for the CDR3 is TGTGCCAGCAGCTTCCAGGGAGGAGATGGGAATGAGCAGTTCTTC. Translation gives CASSFQGGDGNEQFF. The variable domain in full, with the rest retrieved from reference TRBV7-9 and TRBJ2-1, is DTGVSQNPRHKITKRGQNVTFRCDPISEHNRLYWYRQTLGQGPEFLTYFQNEAQLEKSRLLSDRFSAERPKGSFSTLEIQRTEQGDSAMYLCASSFQGGDGNEQFFGPGTRLTVL.

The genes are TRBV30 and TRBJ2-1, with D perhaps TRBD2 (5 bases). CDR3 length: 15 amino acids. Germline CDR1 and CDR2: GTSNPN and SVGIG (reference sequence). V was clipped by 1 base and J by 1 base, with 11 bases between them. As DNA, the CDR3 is TGTGCCTGGAGTGGGACTGGCGGATCCTACAATGAGCAGTTCTTC. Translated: CAWSGTGGSYNEQFF.

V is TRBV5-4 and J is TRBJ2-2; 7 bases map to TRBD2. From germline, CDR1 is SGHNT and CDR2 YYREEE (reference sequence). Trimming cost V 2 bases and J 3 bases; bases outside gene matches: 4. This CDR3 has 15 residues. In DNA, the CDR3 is TGTGCCAGCAGCTTTTCTCTAGCGGACACCGGGGAGCTGTTTTTT. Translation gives CASSFSLADTGELFF.

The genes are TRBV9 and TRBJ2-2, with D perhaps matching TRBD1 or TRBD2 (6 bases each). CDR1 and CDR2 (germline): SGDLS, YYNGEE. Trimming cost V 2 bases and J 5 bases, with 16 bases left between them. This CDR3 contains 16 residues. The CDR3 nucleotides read TGTGCCAGCAGCGTCCGGGGGCTAGAGTCTACCGGGGAGCTGTTTTTT. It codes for CASSVRGLESTGELFF.

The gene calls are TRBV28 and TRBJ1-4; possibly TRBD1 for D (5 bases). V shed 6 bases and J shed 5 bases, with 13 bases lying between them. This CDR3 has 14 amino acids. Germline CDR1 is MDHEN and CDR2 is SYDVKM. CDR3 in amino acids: CASRPGRLNEKLFF. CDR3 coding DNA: TGTGCCAGCAGACCGGGACGGCTAAATGAAAAACTGTTTTTT.

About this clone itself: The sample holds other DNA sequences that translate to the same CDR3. CDR3 region: CASRPGSSYNSPLHF. Here the CDR3 DNA reads TGTGCCAGTAGGCCAGGGAGCTCCTATAATTCACCCCTCCACTTT. V usage is TRBV19 and J usage is TRBJ1-6, with D perhaps TRBD1 (5 bases). V lost 6 bases, J lost 0 bases, and 9 bases lay in between. There are 15 residues in the CDR3. Germline V CDR1 and CDR2: LNHDA, SQIVND (reference sequence).

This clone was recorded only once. CDR3 sequence: CASSPGLAGVTYNEQFF. CDR3 in DNA: TGTGCCAGCTCGCCGGGACTAGCGGGGGTTACCTACAATGAGCAGTTCTTC. This sequence joins TRBV18 and TRBJ2-1; 14 bases line up with TRBD2. After removal of 6 bases from V and 2 bases from J, the junction contained 6 bases not matched to a gene. The CDR3 extends over 17 amino acids. Germline V gene lookup returns CDR1 KGHSH and CDR2 LQKENI.

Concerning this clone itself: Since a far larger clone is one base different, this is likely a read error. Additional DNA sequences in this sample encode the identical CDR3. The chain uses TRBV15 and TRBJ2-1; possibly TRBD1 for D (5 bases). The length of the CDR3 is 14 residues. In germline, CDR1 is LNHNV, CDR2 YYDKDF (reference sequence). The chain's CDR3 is CATSRDTGTNEQFF. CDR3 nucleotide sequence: TGCGCCACCAGCAGAGACACAGGCACGAATGAGCAGTTCTTC.